Below are 4 T cell receptor beta chains sequenced from a single sample in a study of identifying expanded T cells in peripheral blood. Clones were sequenced by immunoSEQ multiplex PCR, and TCRdb holds only the in-frame ones, with some missing. The sample lists 100,000 or so clones; over 75% were seen once. The material sequenced was blood. Receptors originate from a person aged 18-69 years in good health.

This sequence joins TRBV18 and TRBJ1-1; D perhaps matches TRBD1 (6 bases). V gave up 6 bases and J gave up 3 bases, with 17 bases separating them. This CDR3 is 15 amino acids long. CDR1 KGHSH and CDR2 LQKENI come from the germline V gene. CDR3 protein: CASSPRQVRDTEAFF. The DNA for the CDR3 is TGTGCCAGCTCCCCCCGACAGGTTAGGGACACTGAAGCTTTCTTT.

The chain couples TRBV27 to TRBJ2-3, with TRBD2 identical over 9 bases. Germline CDR1 and CDR2: MNHEY and SMNVEV (reference sequence). The CDR3 is made up of 14 amino acids. The junction had 8 bases not matched to a gene; V was cut back by 5 bases and J by 8 bases. DNA for the CDR3: TGTGCCAGCAGTCGTAGCGGGGGCGATGGTACGCAGTATTTT. Protein sequence: CASSRSGGDGTQYF.

This sequence joins TRBV7-8 and TRBJ2-1, with TRBD2 identical over 8 bases. Germline lookup yields CDR1 SGHVS and CDR2 FQNEAQ. J lost 7 bases, V lost 1 base, and 12 bases had no gene match. The CDR3 is made up of 17 amino acids. The CDR3 region is CASSLGVPAGVANEQFF. For the CDR3, the DNA is TGTGCCAGCAGCTTAGGAGTCCCAGCGGGAGTCGCGAATGAGCAGTTCTTC.

DNA for the CDR3: TGTGCCAGCAGCGAAGCCCCTAGCGGGGGGCGTCAGACCCAGTACTTC. It specifies CASSEAPSGGRQTQYF. The chain employs TRBV9 and TRBJ2-5; TRBD2 matches at 11 bases. Germline CDR1 SGDLS, CDR2 YYNGEE. The CDR3 has 16 amino acids. After removal of 3 bases from V and 6 bases from J, the junction contained 10 bases not matched to a gene.